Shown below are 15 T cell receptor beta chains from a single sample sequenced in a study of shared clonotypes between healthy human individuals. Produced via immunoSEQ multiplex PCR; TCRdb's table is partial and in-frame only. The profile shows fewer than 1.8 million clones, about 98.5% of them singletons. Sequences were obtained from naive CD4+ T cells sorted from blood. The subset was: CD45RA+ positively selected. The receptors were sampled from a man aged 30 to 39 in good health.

CDR3 residues: CASSLAGIDQPQHF. CDR3 in DNA: TGTGCCAGCAGTTTAGCAGGGATTGATCAGCCCCAGCATTTT. J is TRBJ1-5 and V is TRBV27; D is perhaps TRBD1 (5 bases). The CDR3 loop spans 14 amino acids. The ends were cut back, 2 bases at V and 5 bases at J, with 10 bases in the middle. Germline V lookup: CDR1 MNHEY, CDR2 SMNVEV (reference sequence).

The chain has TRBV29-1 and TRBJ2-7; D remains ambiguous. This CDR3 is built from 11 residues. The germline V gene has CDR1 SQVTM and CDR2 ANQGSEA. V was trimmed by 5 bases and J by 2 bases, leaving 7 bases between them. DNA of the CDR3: TGCAGCGTTCGAGAAACCTACGAGCAGTACTTC. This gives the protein CSVRETYEQYF.

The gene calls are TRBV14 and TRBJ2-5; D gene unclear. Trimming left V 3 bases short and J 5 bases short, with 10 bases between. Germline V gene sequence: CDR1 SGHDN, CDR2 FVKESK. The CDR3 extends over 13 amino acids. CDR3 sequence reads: CASSHPGWETQYF. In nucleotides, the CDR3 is TGTGCCAGCAGCCACCCAGGATGGGAGACCCAGTACTTC.

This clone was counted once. CDR3 protein: CASRPGTGSGNTIYF. Written as DNA, the CDR3 is TGTGCCAGTAGGCCAGGGACAGGCTCTGGAAACACCATATATTTT. The chain uses TRBV19 and TRBJ1-3; 8 bases are a match to TRBD1. Germline CDR1 and CDR2: LNHDA and SQIVND (reference sequence). V was clipped by 6 bases and J by 0 bases; unmatched bases: 4. The CDR3 has 15 amino acids.

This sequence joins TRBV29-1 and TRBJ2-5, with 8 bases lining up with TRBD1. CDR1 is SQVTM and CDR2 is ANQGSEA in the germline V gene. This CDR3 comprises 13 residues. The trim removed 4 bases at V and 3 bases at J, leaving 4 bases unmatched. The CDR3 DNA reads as TGCAGCGTTGTCAGGGGGCTAGAAGAGACCCAGTACTTC. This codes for CSVVRGLEETQYF.

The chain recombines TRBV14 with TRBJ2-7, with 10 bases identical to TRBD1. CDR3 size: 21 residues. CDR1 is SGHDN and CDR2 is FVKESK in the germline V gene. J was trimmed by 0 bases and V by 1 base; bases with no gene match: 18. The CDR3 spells CASSQVGGQGQGLESSYEQYF. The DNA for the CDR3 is TGTGCCAGCAGCCAAGTCGGGGGGCAGGGACAGGGGTTGGAGAGCTCCTACGAGCAGTACTTC.

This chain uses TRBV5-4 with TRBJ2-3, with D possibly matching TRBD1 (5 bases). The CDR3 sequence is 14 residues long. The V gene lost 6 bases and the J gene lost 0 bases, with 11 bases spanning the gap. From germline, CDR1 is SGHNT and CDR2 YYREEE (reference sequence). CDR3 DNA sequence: TGTGCCAGCACTCATGGGGCGAGCACAGATACGCAGTATTTT. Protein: CASTHGASTDTQYF.

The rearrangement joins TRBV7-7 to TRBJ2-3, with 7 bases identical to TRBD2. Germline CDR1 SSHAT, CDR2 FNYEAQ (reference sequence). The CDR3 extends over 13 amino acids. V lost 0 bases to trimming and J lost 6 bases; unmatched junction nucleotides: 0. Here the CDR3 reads CASSLALADTQYF. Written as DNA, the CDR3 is TGTGCCAGCAGCTTAGCACTAGCGGATACGCAGTATTTT.

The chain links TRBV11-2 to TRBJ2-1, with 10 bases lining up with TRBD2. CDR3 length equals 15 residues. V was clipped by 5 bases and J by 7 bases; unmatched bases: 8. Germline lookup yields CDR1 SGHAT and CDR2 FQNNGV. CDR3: CASSNPAGGGNEQFF. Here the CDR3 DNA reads TGTGCCAGCAGCAACCCAGCGGGAGGGGGTAATGAGCAGTTCTTC. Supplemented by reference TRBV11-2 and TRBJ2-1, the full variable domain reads EAGVAQSPRYKIIEKRQSVAFWCNPISGHATLYWYQQILGQGPKLLIQFQNNGVVDDSQLPKDRFSAERLKGVDSTLKIQPAKLEDSAVYLCASSNPAGGGNEQFFGPGTRLTVL.

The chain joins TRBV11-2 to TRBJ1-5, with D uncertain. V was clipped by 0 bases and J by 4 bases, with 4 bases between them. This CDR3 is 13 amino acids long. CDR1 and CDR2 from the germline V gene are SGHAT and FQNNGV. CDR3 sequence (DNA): TGTGCCAGCAGCTTAGACATGAATCAGCCCCAGCATTTT. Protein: CASSLDMNQPQHF.

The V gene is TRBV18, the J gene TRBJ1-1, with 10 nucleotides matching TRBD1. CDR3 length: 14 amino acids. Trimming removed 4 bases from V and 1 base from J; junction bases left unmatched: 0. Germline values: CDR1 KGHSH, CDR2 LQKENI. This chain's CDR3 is CASSRTGGNTEAFF. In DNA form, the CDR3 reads TGTGCCAGCTCACGGACAGGGGGGAACACTGAAGCTTTCTTT.

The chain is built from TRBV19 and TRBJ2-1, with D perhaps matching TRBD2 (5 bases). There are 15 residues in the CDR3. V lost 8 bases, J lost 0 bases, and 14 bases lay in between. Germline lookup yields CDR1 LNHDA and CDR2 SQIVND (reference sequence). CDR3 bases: TGTGCCAGTGGCCCCCGGAGGATCTCCTACAATGAGCAGTTCTTC. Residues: CASGPRRISYNEQFF.

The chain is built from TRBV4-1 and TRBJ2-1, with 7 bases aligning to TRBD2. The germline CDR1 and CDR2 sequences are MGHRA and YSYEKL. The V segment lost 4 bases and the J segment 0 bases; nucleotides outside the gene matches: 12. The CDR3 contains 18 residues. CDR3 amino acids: CASSLTPLTSSSYNEQFF. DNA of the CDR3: TGCGCCAGCAGCCTAACCCCCTTGACTAGCTCCTCCTACAATGAGCAGTTCTTC.

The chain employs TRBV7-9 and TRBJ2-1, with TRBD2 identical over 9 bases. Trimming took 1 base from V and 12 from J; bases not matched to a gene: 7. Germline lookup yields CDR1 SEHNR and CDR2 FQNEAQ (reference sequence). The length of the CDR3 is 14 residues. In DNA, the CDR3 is TGTGCCAGCAGCTTAGAGCTAGCGGGACCTTCGCAGTTCTTC. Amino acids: CASSLELAGPSQFF.

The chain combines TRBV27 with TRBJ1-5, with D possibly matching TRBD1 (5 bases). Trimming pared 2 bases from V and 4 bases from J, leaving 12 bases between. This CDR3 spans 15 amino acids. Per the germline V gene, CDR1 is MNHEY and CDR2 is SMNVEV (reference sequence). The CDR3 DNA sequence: TGTGCCAGCAGTTTAGGGGCGCGGGCGAATCAGCCCCAGCATTTT. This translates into CASSLGARANQPQHF.